Following are 18 T cell receptor beta chains from one sample sequenced in a study of cytomegalovirus exposure and HLA in healthy donors. PCR involved 60 Vbeta and 13 Jbeta primers. The table came from immunoSEQ multiplex PCR; TCRdb's copy has only in-frame clones and leaves some out. Of approximately 120,000 clones in the sample, around 80% were seen once. Sequencing was carried out using PBMCs. The receptors derive from a man aged 25-40 years in good health and CMV-seropositive.

This clone was seen just once. The rearrangement uses TRBV27 and TRBJ2-7; possible D gene TRBD2, 5 bases. Germline V gene lookup returns CDR1 MNHEY and CDR2 SMNVEV (reference sequence). V was pared by 0 bases and J by 6 bases, with 12 bases between. The CDR3 covers 14 residues. CDR3 DNA sequence: TGTGCCAGCAGTTTATCTGTGAGGGTTGCCGAGCAGTACTTC. This gives the protein CASSLSVRVAEQYF.

The gene calls are TRBV5-8 and TRBJ2-7, with 8 bases lining up with TRBD1. The CDR3 is made up of 15 amino acids. Germline CDR1 and CDR2: SGHTS and YDEGEE. Trimming took 4 bases from V and 3 from J; bases not matched to a gene: 9. Here the CDR3 DNA reads TGTGCCAGCAGCCTGGAGCAGGGGGCGGTCTACGAGCAGTACTTC. Translating gives CASSLEQGAVYEQYF.

This clone was picked up a small number of times. Here the CDR3 DNA reads TGTGCCTGGTTGCTAGCGGAATATAGCACAGATACGCAGTATTTT. Translated: CAWLLAEYSTDTQYF. This sequence joins TRBV30 and TRBJ2-3, with 7 nucleotides matching TRBD2. Germline CDR1 reads GTSNPN; CDR2 reads SVGIG (reference sequence). V shed 5 bases, J shed 0 bases, and the junction held 8 bases outside the gene matches. This CDR3 has 15 residues.

This chain connects TRBV12-5 to TRBJ2-7; 7 bases map to TRBD1. The CDR3 contains 15 residues. V dropped 2 bases and J dropped 5; count of bases not matched to a gene: 9. Looked up from germline, CDR1 is LGHNT and CDR2 is FRNRAP. The CDR3 nucleotides are TGTGCTAGTGGTTTGATAAGCGACAGGGCGGACGAGCAGTACTTC. This sequence encodes CASGLISDRADEQYF.

The V gene is TRBV15, the J gene TRBJ2-1, with TRBD2 matching over 12 bases. Trimming removed 1 base from V and 2 bases from J; junction bases left unmatched: 6. The CDR3 is made up of 18 amino acids. The germline V gene has CDR1 LNHNV and CDR2 YYDKDF (reference sequence). CDR3 sequence reads: CATSRVRGLAGAYNEQFF. The DNA for the CDR3 is TGTGCCACCAGCAGAGTTCGGGGACTAGCGGGCGCCTACAATGAGCAGTTCTTC.

The genes are TRBV4-3 and TRBJ1-2, with TRBD1 identical over 10 bases. The length of the CDR3 is 15 residues. The V segment lost 3 bases and the J segment 6 bases; nucleotides outside the gene matches: 7. Per germline, CDR1 LGHNA and CDR2 YSLEER. DNA for the CDR3: TGCGCCAGCAGCCAGGACAGGGGGGGCCTGGATGGCTACACCTTC. It translates to CASSQDRGGLDGYTF.

This clone was seen just once. The chain recombines TRBV4-2 with TRBJ1-1, with 8 bases matching TRBD1. CDR1 is LGHNA and CDR2 is YNFKEQ in the germline V gene. With 4 bases clipped from V and 5 bases from J, the junction kept 9 bases outside the gene matches. The CDR3 totals 15 residues. CDR3 sequence (DNA): TGTGCCAGCAGCCCTACGGACAGGGTAAAAACTGAAGCTTTCTTT. It codes for CASSPTDRVKTEAFF.

CDR3 bases: TGTGCCAGCAGTGCTCTAGCGGGCCCCTCCTACAATGAGCAGTTCTTC. Protein product: CASSALAGPSYNEQFF. The J gene is TRBJ2-1, the V gene TRBV28; the match to TRBD2 covers 8 bases. J lost 0 bases, V lost 5 bases, and 6 bases had no gene match. This CDR3 spans 16 amino acids. Germline V gene sequence: CDR1 MDHEN, CDR2 SYDVKM. Using reference TRBV28 and TRBJ2-1 for the parts outside the CDR3, the full variable domain is DVKVTQSSRYLVKRTGEKVFLECVQDMDHENMFWYRQDPGLGLRLIYFSYDVKMKEKGDIPEGYSVSREKKERFSLILESASTNQTSMYLCASSALAGPSYNEQFFGPGTRLTVL.

The genes are TRBV15 and TRBJ1-5, with 7 nucleotides matching TRBD1. The V segment lost 6 bases and the J segment 0 bases; nucleotides outside the gene matches: 2. The CDR3 spans 14 residues. The V gene's germline CDR1 is LNHNV and CDR2 YYDKDF (reference sequence). The chain's CDR3 is CATRGDSSNQPQHF. CDR3 sequence (DNA): TGTGCCACCAGAGGGGACAGTAGCAATCAGCCCCAGCATTTT.

V and J are TRBV18 and TRBJ2-2, with a weak D call TRBD2 (5 bases). CDR1 and CDR2 from the germline V gene are KGHSH and LQKENI. The V end lost 4 bases, the J end lost 0 bases, and 15 bases lay between the germline ends. The CDR3 extends over 17 amino acids. CDR3 nucleotides: TGTGCCAGCTCACGCGTCCAGGTCGGGGCGAACACCGGGGAGCTGTTTTTT. Translating gives CASSRVQVGANTGELFF.

Worth noting for this clone: Sequence at one end of the junction differs from germline and may be a read error. The sample carries other DNA sequences with the same CDR3. J is TRBJ1-1 and V is TRBV11-3, with TRBD1 identical over 11 bases. The CDR3 loop spans 16 amino acids. The germline gives CDR1 SGHNT, CDR2 YENEEA. The DNA for the CDR3 is TGTGCCAGCAGCCTAGGACAGGGGGCAGGGAACACCGAAGCTTTCTTT. Its protein product is CASSLGQGAGNTEAFF.

The chain couples TRBV5-1 to TRBJ2-7; weak D call: TRBD2 (6 bases). Per germline, CDR1 SGHRS and CDR2 YFSETQ. The length of the CDR3 is 15 residues. Trimming pared 0 bases from V and 2 bases from J, leaving 12 bases between. CDR3 DNA sequence: TGCGCCAGCAGCTTGGTCGCGGGATCGACCTACGAGCAGTACTTC. Its protein product is CASSLVAGSTYEQYF.

This clone was recorded only once. The chain has TRBV9 and TRBJ2-1; 9 bases agree with TRBD2. CDR1 SGDLS and CDR2 YYNGEE come from the germline V gene. The CDR3 length is 18 residues. V lost 3 bases, J lost 1 base, and 11 bases stayed unmatched. In DNA, the CDR3 is TGTGCCAGCAGCGCCCCCCATAGCGGGAGAGGGTCCTACAATGAGCAGTTCTTC. As protein: CASSAPHSGRGSYNEQFF.

This clone has a single count. The chain recombines TRBV28 with TRBJ2-3, with 10 bases aligning to TRBD1. Germline V gene data show CDR1 as MDHEN and CDR2 as SYDVKM. The J segment lost 2 bases and the V segment lost 3 bases, leaving 8 bases of the junction unmatched. The CDR3 totals 17 residues. In DNA form, the CDR3 reads TGTGCCAGCAGTTTTTGGGGGACAGGGGCTTTCACAGATACGCAGTATTTT. This encodes CASSFWGTGAFTDTQYF. Using reference TRBV28 and TRBJ2-3 for the parts outside the CDR3, the full variable domain is DVKVTQSSRYLVKRTGEKVFLECVQDMDHENMFWYRQDPGLGLRLIYFSYDVKMKEKGDIPEGYSVSREKKERFSLILESASTNQTSMYLCASSFWGTGAFTDTQYFGPGTRLTVL.

This clone has a handful of counts. The chain couples TRBV10-1 to TRBJ2-7; 11 nucleotides align to TRBD2. J gave up 3 bases and V 5 bases, and 3 bases lay outside the gene matches. CDR3 length: 14 amino acids. CDR1 and CDR2 (germline): WNHNN, SYGVQD (reference sequence). In DNA form, the CDR3 reads TGCGCCAGCAGTACTAGCGGGAGTAGCTACGAGCAGTACTTC. This encodes CASSTSGSSYEQYF.

This clone was seen only a few times. This chain connects TRBV28 to TRBJ2-4; tentative D call: TRBD1 (6 bases). In germline, CDR1 is MDHEN, CDR2 SYDVKM. The CDR3 contains 13 residues. V was cut by 8 bases and J by 4 bases, with 12 bases left in between. CDR3 residues: CASHKGEKNIQYF. In DNA, the CDR3 is TGTGCCAGCCATAAGGGGGAGAAAAACATTCAGTACTTC. The full variable domain, rest sourced from reference TRBV28 and TRBJ2-4, is DVKVTQSSRYLVKRTGEKVFLECVQDMDHENMFWYRQDPGLGLRLIYFSYDVKMKEKGDIPEGYSVSREKKERFSLILESASTNQTSMYLCASHKGEKNIQYFGAGTRLSVL.

J is TRBJ2-7 and V is TRBV6-6; TRBD1 aligns across 8 bases. The germline CDR1 and CDR2 sequences are MNHNY and SVGAGI (reference sequence). CDR3 length: 15 residues. After removal of 6 bases from V and 1 base from J, the junction contained 8 bases not matched to a gene. The CDR3 loop reads CASSKGQGASYEQYF. In DNA, the CDR3 is TGTGCCAGCAGCAAAGGACAGGGCGCATCCTACGAGCAGTACTTC.

This chain uses TRBV11-2 with TRBJ2-5; 7 nucleotides line up with TRBD1. V lost 5 bases and J lost 5; bases outside the gene matches: 5. The CDR3 is made up of 13 amino acids. Germline V CDR1 and CDR2: SGHAT, FQNNGV. CDR3 amino acids: CASSIDRDETQYF. DNA of the CDR3: TGTGCCAGCAGCATCGACAGGGATGAGACCCAGTACTTC.